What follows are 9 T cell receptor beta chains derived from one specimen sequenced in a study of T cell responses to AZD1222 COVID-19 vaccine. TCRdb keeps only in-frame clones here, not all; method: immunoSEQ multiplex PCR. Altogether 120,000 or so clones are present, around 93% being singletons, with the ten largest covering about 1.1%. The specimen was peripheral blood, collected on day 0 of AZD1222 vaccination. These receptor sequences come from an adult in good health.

The CDR3 sequence is CASSFAGTYEQYF. In DNA form, the CDR3 reads TGTGCCAGCAGTTTTGCCGGAACCTACGAGCAGTACTTC. The chain links TRBV12-3 or TRBV12-4 to TRBJ2-7; no definite D call. Trimming shortened V by 3 bases and J by 2 bases, and 8 bases separated the two germline ends. The CDR3 runs 13 residues.

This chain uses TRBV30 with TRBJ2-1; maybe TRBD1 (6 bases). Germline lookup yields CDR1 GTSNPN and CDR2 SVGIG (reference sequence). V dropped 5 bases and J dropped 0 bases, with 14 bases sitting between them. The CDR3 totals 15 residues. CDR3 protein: CAWGGGPGSYNEQFF. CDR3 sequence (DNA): TGTGCCTGGGGGGGCGGACCTGGCTCCTACAATGAGCAGTTCTTC.

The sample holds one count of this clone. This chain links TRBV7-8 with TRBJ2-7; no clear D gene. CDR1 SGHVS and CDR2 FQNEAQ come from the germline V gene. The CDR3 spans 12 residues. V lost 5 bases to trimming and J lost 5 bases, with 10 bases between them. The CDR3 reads CASSLPLDEQYF. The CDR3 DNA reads TGTGCCAGCAGCCTACCCCTGGACGAGCAGTACTTC.

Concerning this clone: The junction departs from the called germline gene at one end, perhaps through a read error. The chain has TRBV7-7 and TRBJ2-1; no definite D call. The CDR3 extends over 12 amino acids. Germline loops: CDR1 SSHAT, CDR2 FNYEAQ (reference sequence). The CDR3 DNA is TGTGCTAGCAGCTTAGATAGGAATGAGCAGTTCTTC. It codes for CASSLDRNEQFF.

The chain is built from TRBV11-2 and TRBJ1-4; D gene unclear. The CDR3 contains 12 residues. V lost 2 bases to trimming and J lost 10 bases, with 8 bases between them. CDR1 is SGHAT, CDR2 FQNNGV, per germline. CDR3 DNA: TGTGCCAGCAGCTTAAGGACTGGAAAACTGTTTTTT. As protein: CASSLRTGKLFF.

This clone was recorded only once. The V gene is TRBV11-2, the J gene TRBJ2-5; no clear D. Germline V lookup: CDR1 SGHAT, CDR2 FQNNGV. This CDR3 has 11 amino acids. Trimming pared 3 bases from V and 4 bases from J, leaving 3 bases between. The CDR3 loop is CASSFVETQYF. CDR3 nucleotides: TGTGCCAGCAGCTTTGTAGAGACCCAGTACTTC.

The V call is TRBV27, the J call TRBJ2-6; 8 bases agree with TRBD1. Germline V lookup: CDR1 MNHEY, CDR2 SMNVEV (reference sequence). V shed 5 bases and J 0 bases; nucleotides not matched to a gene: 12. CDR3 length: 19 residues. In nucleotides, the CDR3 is TGTGCCAGCAGTCCGAACCTAGGACAGGGAATCTCTGGGGCCAACGTCCTGACTTTC. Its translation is CASSPNLGQGISGANVLTF.

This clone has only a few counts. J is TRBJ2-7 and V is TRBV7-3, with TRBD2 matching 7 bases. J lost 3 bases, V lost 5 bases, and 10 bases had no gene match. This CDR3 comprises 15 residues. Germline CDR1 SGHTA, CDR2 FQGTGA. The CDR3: CASSVSGGLSYEQYF. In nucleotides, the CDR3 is TGTGCCAGCAGCGTATCCGGGGGACTAAGCTACGAGCAGTACTTC.

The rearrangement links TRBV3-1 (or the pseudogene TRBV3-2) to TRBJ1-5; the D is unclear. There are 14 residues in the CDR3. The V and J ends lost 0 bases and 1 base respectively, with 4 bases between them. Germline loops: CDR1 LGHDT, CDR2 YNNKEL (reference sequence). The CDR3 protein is CASSQDISNQPQHF. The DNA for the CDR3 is TGTGCCAGCAGCCAAGATATCAGCAATCAGCCCCAGCATTTT.